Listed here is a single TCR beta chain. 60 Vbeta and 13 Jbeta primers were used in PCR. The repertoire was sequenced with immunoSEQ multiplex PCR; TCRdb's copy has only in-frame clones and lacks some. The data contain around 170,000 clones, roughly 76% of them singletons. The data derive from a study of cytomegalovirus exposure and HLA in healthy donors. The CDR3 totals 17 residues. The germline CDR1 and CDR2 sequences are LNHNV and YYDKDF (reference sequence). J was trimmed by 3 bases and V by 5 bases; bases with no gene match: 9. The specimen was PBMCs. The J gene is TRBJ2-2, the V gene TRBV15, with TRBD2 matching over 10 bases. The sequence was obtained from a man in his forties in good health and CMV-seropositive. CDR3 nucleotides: TGTGCCACCAGCTCCCTAGCGGGGGCCTCAGACACCGGGGAGCTGTTTTTT. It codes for CATSSLAGASDTGELFF.